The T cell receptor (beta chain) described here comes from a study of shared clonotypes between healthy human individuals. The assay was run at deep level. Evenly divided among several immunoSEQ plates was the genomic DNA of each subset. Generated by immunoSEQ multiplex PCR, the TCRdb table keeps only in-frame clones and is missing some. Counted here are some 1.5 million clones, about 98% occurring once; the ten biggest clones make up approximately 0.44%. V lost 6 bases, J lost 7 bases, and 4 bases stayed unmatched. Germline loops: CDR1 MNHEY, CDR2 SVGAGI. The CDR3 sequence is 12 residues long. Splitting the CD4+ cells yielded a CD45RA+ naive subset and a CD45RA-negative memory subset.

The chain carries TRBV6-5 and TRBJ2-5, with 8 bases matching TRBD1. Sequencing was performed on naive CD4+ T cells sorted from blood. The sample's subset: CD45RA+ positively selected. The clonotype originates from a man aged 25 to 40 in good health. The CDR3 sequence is CASRGQGGTQYF. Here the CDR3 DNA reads TGTGCCAGCAGAGGACAGGGCGGGACCCAGTACTTC.